The T cell receptor (beta chain) under discussion was sequenced for a study of blood T cell repertoires in COVID-19. About the study: Material from acute and convalescent COVID-19 was sourced from the United States, Italy and Spain.

In the authors' workflow: Estimated nucleated cell counts came from reference gene primer amplification. The method was immunoSEQ multiplex PCR; TCRdb's version includes in-frame clones alone and lacks a portion of them. That table gives V, J and clone size, and the DNA gave D and trimming. This sample has about 130,000 clones; roughly four fifths occur once, and the top ten carry 10% to 15%. This clone has just a few counts. This CDR3 spans 13 amino acids. Germline CDR1 reads SGHVS; CDR2 reads FQNEAQ. V was pared by 5 bases and J by 2 bases, with 7 bases between. The chain has TRBV7-8 and TRBJ1-5; possibly TRBD1 for D (5 bases). The source material was peripheral blood. The TCR comes from a woman aged 55-70 years with acute or convalescent COVID-19. The CDR3 DNA reads TGTGCCAGCAGCCCAGGGCGCAATCAGCCCCAGCATTTT. Protein product: CASSPGRNQPQHF.